Presented here are 22 T cell receptor beta chains from one specimen sequenced in a study of tissue T cells after allogeneic stem cell transplantation. The data were produced by immunoSEQ multiplex PCR, yet TCRdb's version contains in-frame clones alone and is incomplete. The data contain 2,000 to 2,500 clones, around 50% of them singletons. Time point indicated: mouse harvest day 7 after allogeneic transplant. Tail vein injection delivered 10^7 T-cell-depleted bone marrow cells and 10^6 splenic CD5+ T cells. The sequenced sample consisted of spleen. These receptor sequences come from a female BALB/c mouse given C57BL/6 T cells with graft-versus-host disease after an allogeneic hematopoietic cell transplant.

In regard to this clone: Any gene name here is a mouse gene name. The read is 1 residue too short to cover the CDR3 end, so that end is filled in from the germline J gene. The chain joins TRBV31 to TRBJ1-1; the D is unclear. CDR1 GKSSPN and CDR2 SITVG come from the germline V gene. V lost 0 bases, J lost 8 bases, and 7 bases lay in between. The CDR3 spans 11 residues. CDR3 DNA (partial): TGTGCCTGGAGTCTAGGGAGGGAAGTCTTC. This sequence encodes CAWSLGREVF. The whole CDR3 sequence is CAWSLGREVFF.

In its sample, this clone was seen a few times. The germline and genes are mouse ones. The CDR3 end falls 1 residue outside the read, so it is completed with the germline J gene. The V call is TRBV14, the J call TRBJ2-4; D is perhaps TRBD1 (6 bases). Germline CDR1 reads SGHDT; CDR2 reads FRDEAV. Trimming cost V 5 bases and J 0 bases, with 13 bases left between them. This CDR3 has 15 amino acids. Incomplete CDR3 DNA: TGTGCCAGCAGATTCCGAGGGGGTAGTCAAAACACCTTGTAC. This sequence encodes CASRFRGGSQNTLY. In full, the CDR3 reads CASRFRGGSQNTLYF.

Details on this clone: These gene names are mouse names. The CDR3 sequence: CASSLVGGSNTGQLYF. Partial CDR3 DNA: TGTGCCAGCAGCTTAGTAGGGGGCTCAAACACCGGGCAGCTCTAC. The gene calls are TRBV3 and TRBJ2-2; weak D call: TRBD1 (7 bases). Coverage ceases 1 residue before the CDR3 finishes, and the germline J gene fills in the end. Germline CDR1 SNHLY, CDR2 FYNGKV (reference sequence). This CDR3 is 16 amino acids long. V dropped 1 base and J dropped 0 bases, with 9 bases sitting between them.

Points on this clone: Mouse gene names and germline throughout. Read coverage stops 1 residue before the CDR3 terminus; the germline J gene supplies the remainder. V gene TRBV13-1 combines with J gene TRBJ2-5; 10 bases fit TRBD2. Trimming removed 0 bases from V and 7 bases from J; junction bases left unmatched: 2. This CDR3 region has 14 residues. CDR1 and CDR2 (germline): NSHNY, SYGAGN. CDR3 in amino acids: CASSDAGGAHTQYF. The part of the CDR3 DNA that was read is TGTGCCAGCAGTGATGCTGGGGGGGCGCACACCCAGTAC.

This clone has just one count. The gene names here belong to mouse. CDR3 protein: CTCSARQSYNSPLYF. CDR3 DNA (partial): TGCACCTGCAGTGCAAGACAGTCCTATAATTCGCCCCTCTAC. The chain recombines TRBV1 with TRBJ1-6; maybe TRBD1 (5 bases). The missing CDR3 end, 1 residue past where the read stops, is filled in from the germline J gene. TRBJ1-6 is an ORF for which the function is uncertain. Germline CDR1 reads NSQYPW; CDR2 reads LRSPGD (reference sequence). The CDR3 consists of 15 residues. Trimming cost V 2 bases and J 1 base, with 6 bases left between them.

On this clone: Genes and germline come from the mouse. The read terminates 1 residue ahead of where the CDR3 ends, so the germline J gene completes it. The V and J genes are TRBV13-2 and TRBJ1-1; 8 nucleotides agree with TRBD1. Trimming at V came to 2 bases and at J to 0 bases, leaving 3 bases not matched to a gene. Germline CDR1 reads NNHNN; CDR2 reads SYGAGS (reference sequence). The CDR3 totals 15 residues. Incomplete CDR3 DNA: TGTGCCAGCGGTGAAGGGACAGGAGCAAACACAGAAGTCTTC. It is translated as CASGEGTGANTEVF. The complete CDR3 sequence is CASGEGTGANTEVFF.

Concerning this clone itself: Gene and germline names: mouse. CDR3 DNA, as far as it was read: TGTGCAAGCAGCTTAGAGGGCAGGTATGAACAGTAC. Residues: CASSLEGRYEQY. The whole CDR3 sequence reads CASSLEGRYEQYF. The rearrangement joins TRBV16 to TRBJ2-7, with unresolved D. The missing CDR3 end, 1 residue past where the read stops, is filled in from the germline J gene. This CDR3 spans 13 amino acids. CDR1 is SGHSA, CDR2 FRNQAP, per germline. The V and J ends lost 0 bases and 4 bases respectively, with 7 bases between them.

As to this clone: The gene names here belong to mouse. The read gets to within 1 residue of the CDR3 end, and the germline J gene fills in the rest. The chain joins TRBV19 to TRBJ1-1; no reliable D call. CDR1 is FNHDT, CDR2 SITEND, per germline (reference sequence). Trimming left V 1 base short and J 0 bases short, with 4 bases between. The CDR3 covers 13 residues. The CDR3 reads CASSIRANTEVFF. The part of the CDR3 DNA that was read is TGTGCCAGCAGTATAAGGGCAAACACAGAAGTCTTC.

A remark on this clone: The gene symbols are mouse symbols. The CDR3 is cut off 1 residue early in the read; its end comes from the germline J gene. V and J are TRBV3 and TRBJ2-7; 7 positions agree with TRBD2. The CDR3 has 13 amino acids. Germline loops: CDR1 SNHLY, CDR2 FYNGKV (reference sequence). V dropped 3 bases and J dropped 6; count of bases not matched to a gene: 5. Here the CDR3 reads CASSFTGASEQYF. The DNA read from the CDR3 is TGTGCCAGCAGCTTCACTGGGGCGAGTGAACAGTAC.

Comments on this clone: Germline and genes: mouse. The read ends 1 residue shy of where the CDR3 ends; the end is completed using the germline J gene. V gene TRBV2 combines with J gene TRBJ2-3, with 8 bases aligning to TRBD1. V dropped 2 bases and J dropped 2; count of bases not matched to a gene: 3. The CDR3 spans 15 residues. From germline, CDR1 is LGHNA and CDR2 YSYQKL. The CDR3 sequence: CASSQRQGYAETLYF. The sequenced part of the CDR3 DNA is TGTGCCAGCAGCCAAAGACAGGGGTATGCAGAAACGCTGTAT.

Comments on this clone: Mouse gene names apply. The read terminates 1 residue before the CDR3 end, so the remaining end is supplied by the germline J gene. The gene calls are TRBV26 and TRBJ1-4, with 7 nucleotides matching TRBD1. Germline assignment: CDR1 KGHPV and CDR2 FQNQEV (reference sequence). The CDR3 sequence is 14 residues long. Unmatched junction bases numbered 2, after V lost 7 bases and J lost 0 bases. The sequenced CDR3 bases are TGTGCCAGCATCGGACAGGTTTCCAACGAAAGATTATTT. Translating it yields CASIGQVSNERLF. The entire CDR3 reads CASIGQVSNERLFF.

Of note for this clone: The gene names here belong to mouse. The CDR3 is cut off 1 residue early in the read; its end comes from the germline J gene. The rearrangement joins TRBV1 to TRBJ1-4; TRBD1 aligns across 10 bases. The CDR3 extends over 15 amino acids. CDR1 and CDR2 from the germline V gene are NSQYPW and LRSPGD (reference sequence). V shed 5 bases and J 6 bases; nucleotides not matched to a gene: 6. The DNA read from the CDR3 is TGCACCTGCAGTCTCCGGGACAGGGGACACGAAAGATTATTT. This gives the protein CTCSLRDRGHERLF. Given in full, the CDR3 is CTCSLRDRGHERLFF. The variable domain in full, with the rest retrieved from reference TRBV1 and TRBJ1-4, is VTLLEQNPRWRLVPRGQAVNLRCILKNSQYPWMSWYQQDLQKQLQWLFTLRSPGDKEVKSLPGADYLATRVTDTELRLQVANMSQGRTLYCTCSLRDRGHERLFFGHGTKLSVL.

As regards this clone: Genes and germline come from the mouse. Read sequence stops 1 residue before the CDR3 end, and the germline J gene provides the missing end. This sequence joins TRBV29 and TRBJ1-3; tentative D call: TRBD1 (6 bases). The CDR3 loop spans 14 amino acids. Germline CDR1 MSHET, CDR2 SYDVDS. Trimming stripped 4 bases from V and 1 base from J, with 8 bases between. The chain's CDR3 is CASSSTGSGNTLYF. Incomplete CDR3 DNA: TGTGCTAGCAGTTCCACAGGGTCTGGAAATACGCTCTAT.

As to this clone: All gene names here are mouse names. The sequenced CDR3 bases are TGTGCCAGCACCCGGGACAGGGCCGAAAGATTATTT. Translated: CASTRDRAERLF. The complete CDR3 protein is CASTRDRAERLFF. V gene TRBV19 combines with J gene TRBJ1-4; 9 bases map to TRBD1. Read data end 1 residue before the CDR3 end; the end is taken from the germline J gene. After removal of 6 bases from V and 7 bases from J, the junction contained 4 bases not matched to a gene. Germline V gene sequence: CDR1 FNHDT, CDR2 SITEND (reference sequence). The CDR3 sequence is 13 residues long.

Regarding this clone: The genes and germline here are from mouse. The read is 1 residue too short to cover the CDR3 end, so that end is filled in from the germline J gene. The rearrangement links TRBV31 to TRBJ2-1; 11 bases fit TRBD2. Looked up from germline, CDR1 is GKSSPN and CDR2 is SITVG. J gave up 0 bases and V 2 bases, and 9 bases lay outside the gene matches. The CDR3 has 18 amino acids. CDR3 sequence: CAWSFPTGLGVNYAEQFF. The CDR3 bases that were read are TGTGCCTGGAGTTTTCCAACGGGACTGGGGGTTAACTATGCTGAGCAGTTC.

Regarding this clone: Gene and germline names: mouse. The CDR3 end falls 1 residue outside the read, so it is completed with the germline J gene. V gene TRBV16 combines with J gene TRBJ2-3, with D tentatively TRBD1 or TRBD2 (6 bases each). This CDR3 contains 15 residues. CDR1 SGHSA and CDR2 FRNQAP come from the germline V gene. V lost 2 bases and J lost 0, with 9 bases in between. The part of the CDR3 DNA that was read is TGTGCAAGCAGCTTAACAGGGACTAGTGCAGAAACGCTGTAT. Translating gives CASSLTGTSAETLY. The whole CDR3 protein reads CASSLTGTSAETLYF.

By share, this clone counts as large. The gene names given are mouse names. The read stops 1 residue short of the end of the CDR3; the missing end is completed from the germline J gene. V and J are TRBV13-3 and TRBJ2-4; the D is unclear. V was pared by 4 bases and J by 1 base, with 7 bases between. Germline CDR1 and CDR2: NNHDY and SYVADS. The CDR3 length is 13 residues. CDR3 protein: CASSSGGQNTLYF. CDR3 DNA, as far as it was read: TGTGCCAGCAGTTCCGGGGGTCAAAACACCTTGTAC.

On this clone: Gene labels here are mouse ones. The read finishes 1 residue shy of the CDR3 end, and the germline J gene is used to complete it. The chain couples TRBV13-2 to TRBJ2-4; 13 bases match TRBD2. CDR1 and CDR2 (germline): NNHNN, SYGAGS (reference sequence). The V segment lost 3 bases and the J segment 0 bases; nucleotides outside the gene matches: 1. The CDR3 is 16 residues long. The covered CDR3 bases are TGTGCCAGCGGTGGGACTGGGGGGGCTAGTCAAAACACCTTGTAC. It yields the protein CASGGTGGASQNTLY. The whole CDR3 is CASGGTGGASQNTLYF.

Points on this clone: The gene names here belong to mouse. The CDR3 end lies 1 residue beyond the end of the read and is filled in from the germline J gene. V is TRBV20 and J is TRBJ2-7; no clear D gene. The CDR3 has 13 residues. Germline V gene lookup returns CDR1 GFQATS and CDR2 STVNSAI. The ends were cut back, 0 bases at V and 3 bases at J, with 9 bases in the middle. The covered CDR3 bases are TGTGGTGCTAGGGACGCAGGCATCTATGAACAGTAC. Its protein product is CGARDAGIYEQY. The CDR3, in full, reads CGARDAGIYEQYF.

About this clone itself: Gene names denote mouse genes. The CDR3 goes on 1 residue after the read ends, and that part is filled in from the germline J gene. The V call is TRBV16, the J call TRBJ1-1; D is perhaps TRBD1 (5 bases). Between the trimmed V and J ends, which lost 3 bases and 0 bases, there was a span of 5 bases. The CDR3 has 13 residues. Germline assignment: CDR1 SGHSA and CDR2 FRNQAP. CDR3 DNA, as far as it was read: TGTGCAAGCAGCTTGGACACAAACACAGAAGTCTTC. Protein sequence: CASSLDTNTEVF. The full CDR3 sequence reads CASSLDTNTEVFF. Complete variable domain (other parts from reference TRBV16 and TRBJ1-1): NAGVIQTPRHKVTGKGQEATLWCEPISGHSAVFWYRQTIVQGLEFLTYFRNQAPIDDSGMPKERFSAQMPNQSHSTLKIQSTQPQDSAVYLCASSLDTNTEVFFGKGTRLTVV.

Points on this clone: Any gene name here is a mouse gene name. The read ends 1 residue early relative to the CDR3; the germline J gene fills the gap. V is TRBV13-2 and J is TRBJ1-1, with a weak D call TRBD1 (5 bases). V lost 1 base, J lost 0 bases, and 7 bases lay in between. Germline V lookup: CDR1 NNHNN, CDR2 SYGAGS (reference sequence). The CDR3 is 14 residues long. CDR3 protein: CASGDRQTNTEVFF. The covered CDR3 bases are TGTGCCAGCGGTGATAGACAGACAAACACAGAAGTCTTC.

Concerning this clone itself: Genes here carry mouse names. The CDR3 is cut off 1 residue early in the read; its end comes from the germline J gene. The chain couples TRBV29 to TRBJ1-4; D perhaps matches TRBD1 (5 bases). The V gene lost 2 bases and the J gene lost 6 bases, with 7 bases spanning the gap. The CDR3 sequence is 13 residues long. Germline V CDR1 and CDR2: MSHET, SYDVDS. This chain's CDR3 is CASSLGGDERLFF. CDR3 bases read: TGTGCTAGCAGTTTAGGGGGGGACGAAAGATTATTT.